What follows are 10 T cell receptor beta chains derived from one specimen sequenced in a study of CD8 T cells in ankylosing spondylitis. TCRdb used MiXCR to reprocess the 5' RACE reads, holding one entry per CDR3 protein. There are 50,000 to 60,000 distinct CDR3 sequences in the sample; approximately 8% occur only once, and over 6.5% lies in the top ten. Sequenced sample: blood, either unsorted or a sorted T cell fraction (not recorded which). The receptors originated from a female donor with ankylosing spondylitis or in good health (not recorded which).

Ten or more counts support this clonotype. The chain carries TRBV5-6 and TRBJ2-7, with 8 bases lining up with TRBD2. Germline V gene sequence: CDR1 SGHDT, CDR2 YYEEEE. V lost 1 base, J lost 1 base, and 4 bases stayed unmatched. The CDR3 contains 15 residues. CDR3 DNA sequence: TGTGCCAGCAGCTTGACTAGCGGCTATTCCTACGAGCAGTACGTC. Its protein is CASSLTSGYSYEQYV.

This clonotype was detected ten times or more. The chain couples TRBV7-9 to TRBJ2-5; D not certain. Per the germline V gene, CDR1 is SEHNR and CDR2 is FQNEAQ (reference sequence). Trimming took 1 base from V and 7 from J, leaving 7 bases between them. CDR3 size: 12 residues. The CDR3 reads CASSLDVGTQYF. In nucleotides, the CDR3 is TGTGCCAGCAGCTTAGATGTGGGGACCCAGTACTTC.

This clonotype was seen at least ten times. This sequence joins TRBV5-6 and TRBJ1-3, with D tentatively TRBD1 (5 bases). Trimming cost V 2 bases and J 2 bases, with 23 bases left between them. Germline values: CDR1 SGHDT, CDR2 YYEEEE. The CDR3 runs 19 residues. The CDR3 nucleotides read TGTGCCAGCAGCTTTTGGAGGGACGGTTTGCGACAACCTGGAAACACCATATATTTT. Protein sequence: CASSFWRDGLRQPGNTIYF.

This clonotype occurred many times. The V gene is TRBV20-1, the J gene TRBJ2-1, with D maybe TRBD2 (6 bases). Trimming stripped 8 bases from V and 0 bases from J, with 14 bases between. CDR1 and CDR2 (germline): DFQATT, SNEGSKA (reference sequence). The CDR3 runs to 14 residues. The CDR3 DNA reads TGCAGTACATCTGCGGACTACTCCTACAATGAGCAGTTCTTC. The encoded protein is CSTSADYSYNEQFF.

This clonotype was counted at least ten times. The V and J genes are TRBV5-5 and TRBJ2-1, with TRBD2 identical over 12 bases. Trimming took 1 base from V and 0 from J; bases not matched to a gene: 2. The CDR3 totals 17 residues. CDR1 SGHKS and CDR2 YYEKEE come from the germline V gene (reference sequence). The CDR3 reads CASSLTSGRSSYNEQFF. The CDR3 DNA reads as TGTGCCAGCAGCTTGACTAGCGGGAGGAGCTCCTACAATGAGCAGTTCTTC.

This clonotype was counted ten times or more. This sequence joins TRBV12-3 or TRBV12-4 and TRBJ1-1, with D tentatively TRBD1 (6 bases). CDR3 length: 12 amino acids. V lost 6 bases, J lost 7 bases, and 12 bases lay in between. CDR3 region: CASSLQGNEAFF. CDR3 sequence (DNA): TGTGCCAGCAGCCTTCAGGGGAATGAAGCTTTCTTT.

This clonotype was seen repeatedly, ten times or more. CDR3 protein: CASRGQGKFNSPLHF. CDR3 sequence (DNA): TGTGCCAGCAGAGGACAGGGGAAGTTCAATTCACCCCTCCACTTT. The chain uses TRBV6-1 and TRBJ1-6; 9 bases align to TRBD1. The CDR3 sequence is 15 residues long. Germline assignment: CDR1 MNHNS and CDR2 SASEGT. The ends lost 6 bases at V and 7 bases at J; junction bases unmatched: 7.

There are many counts of this clonotype. The genes are TRBV5-6 and TRBJ2-5; D is possibly TRBD2 (6 bases). V lost 7 bases to trimming and J lost 2 bases, with 15 bases between them. CDR1 and CDR2 from the germline V gene are SGHDT and YYEEEE. This CDR3 is 14 amino acids long. The CDR3 loop is CASYRRGFQETQYF. The CDR3 nucleotides are TGTGCCAGCTACAGACGGGGGTTTCAAGAGACCCAGTACTTC.

This clonotype was recorded many times. The chain carries TRBV20-1 and TRBJ1-1, with D perhaps matching TRBD1 (5 bases). V was clipped by 5 bases and J by 6 bases, with 16 bases between them. The germline gives CDR1 DFQATT, CDR2 SNEGSKA (reference sequence). CDR3 length: 13 amino acids. CDR3 loop: CSALQGKGSEAFF. In nucleotides, the CDR3 is TGCAGTGCTTTGCAGGGAAAGGGTTCTGAAGCTTTCTTT.

In this sample, this clonotype turned up many times. The rearrangement joins TRBV12-5 to TRBJ1-1; D might be TRBD1 (5 bases). The CDR3 consists of 15 residues. Germline assignment: CDR1 LGHNT and CDR2 FRNRAP. Trimming left V 4 bases short and J 5 bases short, with 17 bases between. The DNA for the CDR3 is TGTGCTAGTGGTTACCTTGCGGGGCAGACGACTGAAGCTTTCTTT. Its translation: CASGYLAGQTTEAFF.